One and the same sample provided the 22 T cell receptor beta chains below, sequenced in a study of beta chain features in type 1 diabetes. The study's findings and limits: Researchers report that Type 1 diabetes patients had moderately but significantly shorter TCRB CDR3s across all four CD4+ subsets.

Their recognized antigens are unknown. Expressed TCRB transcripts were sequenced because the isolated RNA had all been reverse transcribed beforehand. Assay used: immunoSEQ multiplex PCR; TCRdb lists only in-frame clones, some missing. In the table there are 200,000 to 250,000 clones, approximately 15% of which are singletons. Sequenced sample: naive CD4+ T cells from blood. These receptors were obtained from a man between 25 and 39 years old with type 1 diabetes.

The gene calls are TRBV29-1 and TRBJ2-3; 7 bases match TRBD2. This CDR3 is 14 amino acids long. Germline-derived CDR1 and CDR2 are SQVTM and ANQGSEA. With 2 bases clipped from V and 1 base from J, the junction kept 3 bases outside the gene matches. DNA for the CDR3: TGCAGCGTTGAAACGGCGGGGGGCACAGATACGCAGTATTTT. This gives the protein CSVETAGGTDTQYF.

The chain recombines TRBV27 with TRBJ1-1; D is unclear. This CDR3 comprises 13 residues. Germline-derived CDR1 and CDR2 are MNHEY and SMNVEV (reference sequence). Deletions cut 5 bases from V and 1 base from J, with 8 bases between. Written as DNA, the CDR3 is TGTGCCAGCAGTAGCCACCAGAACACTGAAGCTTTCTTT. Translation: CASSSHQNTEAFF.

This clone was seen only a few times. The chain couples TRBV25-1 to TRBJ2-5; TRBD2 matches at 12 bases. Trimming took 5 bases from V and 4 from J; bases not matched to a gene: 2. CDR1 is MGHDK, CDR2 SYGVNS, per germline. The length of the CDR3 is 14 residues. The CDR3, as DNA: TGTGCCAGCAGTCTACTAGCGGGAGGAGAGACCCAGTACTTC. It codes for CASSLLAGGETQYF.

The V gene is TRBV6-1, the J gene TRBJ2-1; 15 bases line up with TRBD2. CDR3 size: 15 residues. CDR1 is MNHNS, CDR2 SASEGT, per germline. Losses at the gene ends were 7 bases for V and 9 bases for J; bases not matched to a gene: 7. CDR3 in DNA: TGTGCCAGCAAAGGACTAGCGGGAGGGCTCGGTGAGCAGTTCTTC. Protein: CASKGLAGGLGEQFF.

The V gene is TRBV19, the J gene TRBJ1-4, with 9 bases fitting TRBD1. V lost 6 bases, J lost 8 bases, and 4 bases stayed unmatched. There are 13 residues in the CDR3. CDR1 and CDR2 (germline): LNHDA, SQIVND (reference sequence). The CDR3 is CASRQGAREKLFF. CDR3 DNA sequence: TGTGCCAGTAGACAGGGGGCGAGAGAAAAACTGTTTTTT.

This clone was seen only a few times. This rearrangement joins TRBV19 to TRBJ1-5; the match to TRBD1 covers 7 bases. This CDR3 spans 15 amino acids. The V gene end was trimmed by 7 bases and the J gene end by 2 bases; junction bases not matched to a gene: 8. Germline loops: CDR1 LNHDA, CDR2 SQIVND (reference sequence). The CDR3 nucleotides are TGTGCCAGTATGCTGGACAGGATCGGCAATCAGCCCCAGCATTTT. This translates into CASMLDRIGNQPQHF.

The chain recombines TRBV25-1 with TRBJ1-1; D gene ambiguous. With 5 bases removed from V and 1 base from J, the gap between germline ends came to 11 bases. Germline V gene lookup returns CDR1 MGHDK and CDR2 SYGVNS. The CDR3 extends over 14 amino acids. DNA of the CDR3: TGTGCCAGCAGTAACATCCAGGCGAACACTGAAGCTTTCTTT. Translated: CASSNIQANTEAFF.

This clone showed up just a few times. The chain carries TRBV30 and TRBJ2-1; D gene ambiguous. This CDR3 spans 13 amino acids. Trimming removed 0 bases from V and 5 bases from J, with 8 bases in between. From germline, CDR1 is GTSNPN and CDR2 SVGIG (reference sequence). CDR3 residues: CAWSVHTNNEQFF. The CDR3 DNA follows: TGTGCCTGGAGTGTCCACACCAACAATGAGCAGTTCTTC.

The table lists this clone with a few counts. The CDR3 protein is CASSQGVSPLHF. Written as DNA, the CDR3 is TGTGCCAGCAGCCAAGGGGTTTCACCCCTCCACTTT. The chain carries TRBV9 and TRBJ1-6; the D gene is possibly TRBD1 (5 bases). Between the trimmed V and J ends, which lost 4 bases and 9 bases, there was a span of 8 bases. Germline V gene sequence: CDR1 SGDLS, CDR2 YYNGEE. The CDR3 covers 12 residues. The variable domain in full, completed from reference TRBV9 and TRBJ1-6, reads DSGVTQTPKHLITATGQRVTLRCSPRSGDLSVYWYQQSLDQGLQFLIQYYNGEERAKGNILERFSAQQFPDLHSELNLSSLELGDSALYFCASSQGVSPLHFGNGTRLTVT.

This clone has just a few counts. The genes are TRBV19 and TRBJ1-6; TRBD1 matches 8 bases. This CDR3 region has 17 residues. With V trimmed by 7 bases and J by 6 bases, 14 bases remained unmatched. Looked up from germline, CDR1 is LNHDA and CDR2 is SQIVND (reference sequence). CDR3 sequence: CASTGGQGGHGNSPLHF. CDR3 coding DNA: TGTGCCAGTACCGGAGGACAGGGCGGTCACGGTAATTCACCCCTCCACTTT.

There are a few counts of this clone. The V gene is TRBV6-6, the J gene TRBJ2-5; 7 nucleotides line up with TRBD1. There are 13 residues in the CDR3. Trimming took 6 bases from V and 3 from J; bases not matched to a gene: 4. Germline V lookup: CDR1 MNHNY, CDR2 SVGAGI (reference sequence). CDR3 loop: CASRPGQKETQYF. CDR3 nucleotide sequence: TGTGCCAGCAGGCCGGGACAGAAAGAGACCCAGTACTTC.

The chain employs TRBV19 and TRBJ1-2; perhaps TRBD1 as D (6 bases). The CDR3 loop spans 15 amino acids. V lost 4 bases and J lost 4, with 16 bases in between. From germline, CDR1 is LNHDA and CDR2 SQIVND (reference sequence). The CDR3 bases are TGTGCCAGTAGTAGCCTAGCTGGACAGAGCTATGGCTACACCTTC. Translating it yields CASSSLAGQSYGYTF.

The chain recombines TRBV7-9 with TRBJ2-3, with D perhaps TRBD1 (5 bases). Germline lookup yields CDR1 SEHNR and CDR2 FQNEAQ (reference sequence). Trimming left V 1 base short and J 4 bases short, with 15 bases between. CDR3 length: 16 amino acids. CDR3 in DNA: TGTGCCAGCAGCTTAGTAGCCAGGGATCTTCCAGATACGCAGTATTTT. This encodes CASSLVARDLPDTQYF.

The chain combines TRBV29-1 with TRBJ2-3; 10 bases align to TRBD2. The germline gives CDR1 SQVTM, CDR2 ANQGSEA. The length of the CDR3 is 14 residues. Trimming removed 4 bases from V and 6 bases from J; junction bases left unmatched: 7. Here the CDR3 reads CSVVRTSGADTQYF. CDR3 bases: TGCAGCGTTGTAAGGACTAGCGGCGCCGATACGCAGTATTTT.

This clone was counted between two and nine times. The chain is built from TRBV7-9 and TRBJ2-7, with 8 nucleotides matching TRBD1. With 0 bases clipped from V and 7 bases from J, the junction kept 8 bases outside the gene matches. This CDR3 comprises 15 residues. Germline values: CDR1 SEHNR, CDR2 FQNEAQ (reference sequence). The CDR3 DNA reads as TGTGCCAGCAGCTTAGCGCGAGGACAGGGTGAAGAGCAGTACTTC. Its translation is CASSLARGQGEEQYF.

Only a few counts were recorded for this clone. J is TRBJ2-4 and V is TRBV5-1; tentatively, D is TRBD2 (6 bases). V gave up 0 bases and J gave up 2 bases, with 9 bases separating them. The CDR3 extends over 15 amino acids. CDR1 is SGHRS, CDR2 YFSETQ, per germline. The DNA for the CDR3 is TGCGCCAGCAGCTTGGGCGGGGCCTCCAAAAACATTCAGTACTTC. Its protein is CASSLGGASKNIQYF. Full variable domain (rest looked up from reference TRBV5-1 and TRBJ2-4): KAGVTQTPRYLIKTRGQQVTLSCSPISGHRSVSWYQQTPGQGLQFLFEYFSETQRNKGNFPGRFSGRQFSNSRSEMNVSTLELGDSALYLCASSLGGASKNIQYFGAGTRLSVL.

The CDR3 here is CASSPGEGALNTGELFF. Written as DNA, the CDR3 is TGTGCCAGCTCCCCTGGAGAGGGAGCCCTGAACACCGGGGAGCTGTTTTTT. The chain carries TRBV18 and TRBJ2-2; weak D call: TRBD2 (5 bases). CDR1 is KGHSH, CDR2 LQKENI, per germline. The V end was cut by 6 bases, the J end by 1 base, with 18 bases between. The CDR3 is 17 amino acids.

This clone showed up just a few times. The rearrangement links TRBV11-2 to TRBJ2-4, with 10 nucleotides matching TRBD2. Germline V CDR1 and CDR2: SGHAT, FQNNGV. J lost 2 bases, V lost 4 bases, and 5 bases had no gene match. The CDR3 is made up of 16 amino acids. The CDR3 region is CASSWSGRGSKNIQYF. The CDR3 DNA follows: TGTGCCAGCAGCTGGAGCGGGAGGGGATCCAAAAACATTCAGTACTTC.

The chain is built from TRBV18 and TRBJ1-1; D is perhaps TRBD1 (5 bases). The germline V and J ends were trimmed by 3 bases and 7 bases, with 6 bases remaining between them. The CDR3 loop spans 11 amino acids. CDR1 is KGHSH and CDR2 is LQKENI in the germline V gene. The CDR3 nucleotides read TGTGCCAGCTCACCGGGGGGTGAAGCTTTCTTT. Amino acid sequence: CASSPGGEAFF.

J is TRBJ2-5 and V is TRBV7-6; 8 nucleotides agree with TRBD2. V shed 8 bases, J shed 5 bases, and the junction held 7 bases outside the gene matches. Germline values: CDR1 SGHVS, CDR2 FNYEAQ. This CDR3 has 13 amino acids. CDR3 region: CASGSREGETQYF. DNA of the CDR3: TGTGCCAGCGGATCTCGGGAGGGGGAGACCCAGTACTTC.

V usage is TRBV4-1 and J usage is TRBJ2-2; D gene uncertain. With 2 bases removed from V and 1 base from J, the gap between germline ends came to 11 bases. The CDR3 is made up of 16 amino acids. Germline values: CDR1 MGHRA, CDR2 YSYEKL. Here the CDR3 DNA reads TGCGCCAGCAGCCAACAACGCCTAGGGAACACCGGGGAGCTGTTTTTT. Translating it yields CASSQQRLGNTGELFF.

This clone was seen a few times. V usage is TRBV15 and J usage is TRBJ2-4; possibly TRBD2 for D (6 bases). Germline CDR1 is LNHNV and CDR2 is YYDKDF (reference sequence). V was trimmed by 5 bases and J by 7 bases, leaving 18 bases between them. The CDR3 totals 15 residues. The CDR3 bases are TGTGCCACCAGCTCCGGGACGCCCCGGGAGAACATTCAGTACTTC. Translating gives CATSSGTPRENIQYF. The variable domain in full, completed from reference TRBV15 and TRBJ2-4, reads DAMVIQNPRYQVTQFGKPVTLSCSQTLNHNVMYWYQQKSSQAPKLLFHYYDKDFNNEADTPDNFQSRRPNTSFCFLDIRSPGLGDTAMYLCATSSGTPRENIQYFGAGTRLSVL.